The rows below give T cell receptor beta chains drawn from one sample of a study of CD8 T cells in Susac syndrome. TCRdb called the immunoSEQ multiplex PCR reads again in MiXCR, with one record for every CDR3 protein. This table holds approximately 120,000 distinct CDR3 sequences, about 94% found once. Sequencing used CD4+ T cells from PBMCs. Receptors originate from a human donor in good health. CDR3s include the opening cysteine and the closing phenylalanine or tryptophan. Fields, in order: clone size, D gene, J gene, V gene, CDR3 protein, CDR3 DNA. The D gene is left open where the match is weak. Where a row states a size, it is once, few, many or the class of an expanded clone; other rows omit it.

>.|.|TRBJ1-1|TRBV4-1
CASSAHRENTEAFF
TGCGCCAGCAGCGCGCACAGGGAGAACACTGAAGCTTTCTTT
>.|TRBD2|TRBJ2-5|TRBV20-1
CSARDPRTSGGETQYF
TGCAGTGCTAGAGATCCTAGGACTAGCGGGGGAGAGACCCAGTACTTC
>.|.|TRBJ1-1|TRBV6-6
CASRTRPVGNTEAFF
TGTGCCAGCAGGACAAGGCCCGTCGGGAACACTGAAGCTTTCTTT
>.|.|TRBJ2-2|TRBV6-1
CASSDPGAGTGELFF
TGTGCCAGCAGTGACCCGGGGGCAGGCACCGGGGAGCTGTTTTTT
>.|.|TRBJ2-7|TRBV5-1
CASSFRTGWGEQYF
TGCGCCAGCAGCTTTCGTACAGGGTGGGGCGAGCAGTACTTC
>once|.|TRBJ1-2|TRBV5-1
CASSLGLADFNGYGYTF
TGCGCCAGCAGCTTGGGATTGGCGGATTTTAACGGCTATGGCTACACCTTC
>once|TRBD1|TRBJ2-3|TRBV5-1
CASSPGTALTDTQYF
TGCGCCAGCAGCCCCGGGACAGCCCTCACAGATACGCAGTATTTT
>.|TRBD2|TRBJ2-2|TRBV6-2/TRBV6-3
CASSFHLLAANTGELFF
TGTGCCAGCAGTTTCCATCTCCTAGCGGCGAACACCGGGGAGCTGTTTTTT
>.|TRBD1|TRBJ2-1|TRBV7-9
CASSLDRGYNEQFF
TGTGCCAGCAGCCTAGACAGGGGTTACAATGAGCAGTTCTTC
>.|.|TRBJ2-1|TRBV3-1
CASSQDRGEQFF
TGTGCCAGCAGCCAAGACCGGGGTGAGCAGTTCTTC
>.|TRBD1|TRBJ2-7|TRBV10-3
CAISGTAPPSYEQYF
TGTGCCATCAGCGGGACAGCTCCACCCTCCTACGAGCAGTACTTC
>.|.|TRBJ2-7|TRBV7-9
CASSLYRDIPYEQYF
TGTGCCAGCAGCTTATACCGGGACATCCCCTACGAGCAGTACTTC
>.|TRBD1|TRBJ2-5|TRBV4-1
CASSYRDRGSETQYF
TGCGCCAGCAGCTACCGGGACAGGGGTAGCGAGACCCAGTACTTC
>few|.|TRBJ1-1|TRBV6-2/TRBV6-3
CASSPRTVNTEAFF
TGTGCCAGCAGTCCCAGGACGGTGAACACTGAAGCTTTCTTT
>.|.|TRBJ1-3|TRBV3-1
CASSQASGNTIYF
TGTGCCAGCAGCCAGGCTTCTGGAAACACCATATATTTT
>.|.|TRBJ2-1|TRBV29-1
CSVRRRGNNEQFF
TGCAGCGTCCGAAGGCGAGGGAACAATGAGCAGTTCTTC
>.|.|TRBJ1-3|TRBV13
CASSFNGAGNTIYF
TGTGCCAGCAGCTTTAACGGAGCTGGAAACACCATATATTTT
>once|.|TRBJ2-1|TRBV7-2
CASSRTVDNEQFF
TGTGCCAGCAGCCGCACGGTAGATAATGAGCAGTTCTTC
>.|.|TRBJ1-2|TRBV7-9
CASSLASTGPYVGYTF
TGTGCCAGCAGCTTAGCGTCAACAGGTCCCTATGTCGGCTACACCTTC
>.|.|TRBJ1-2|TRBV5-1
CASSLRQHYGYTF
TGCGCCAGCAGCTTGAGGCAGCACTATGGCTACACCTTC